This T cell receptor (beta chain) appears in the sequencing data of a study of shared clonotypes between healthy human individuals. Study-level results: About 5% was the fraction of naive CD4 clonotypes found shared across a handful of donors. What naive subsets generally showed was a larger estimated richness than memory subsets showed.

A roughly 220 ng quantity of DNA, some 30,000 T cell genomes, went into the sorted-subset replicate PCRs. In the source study's methods: Junction-only sequences without quality scores came from ImmunoSEQ, so filtering differed. The data were produced by immunoSEQ multiplex PCR, yet TCRdb's version contains in-frame clones alone and is incomplete. That table furnishes V, J and clone size, whereas the DNA furnished D and trimming. The sample contains 2,500,000 or so clones, roughly 90% of which appear only once. Germline CDR1 and CDR2: SGHDT and YYEEEE. This CDR3 spans 16 amino acids. With 2 bases clipped from V and 5 bases from J, the junction kept 5 bases outside the gene matches. Comments on this clone: The antigen is unknown.

The sequencing sample was made of naive CD4+ T cells from PBMCs. Subset noted: CD45RA+ positively selected. The receptor was derived from a man aged 18 to 35 in good health. Some clones in this sample may be carry-over from other donors' samples. The genes are TRBV5-6 and TRBJ2-3, with TRBD2 matching over 13 bases. The CDR3 DNA follows: TGTGCCAGCAGCTTATTAGGACTAGCGGGAGAAGATACGCAGTATTTT. Translated, it gives CASSLLGLAGEDTQYF.